This T cell receptor beta chain was sequenced during a study of T cell repertoires in cytomegalovirus infection. Looking at the study overall: Both a matching HLA type and CMV infection were indicated by public TCR beta signatures. The study, taken as a whole, reports: HLA-C-restricted CMV-specific TCR beta clonotypes were dominant in the ex vivo response.

The CDR3 consists of 15 residues. The V end lost 2 bases, the J end lost 0 bases, and 10 bases lay between the germline ends. Germline V gives CDR1 MNHEY, CDR2 SVGAGI. Worth noting for this clonotype: What it binds is not known.

TCRdb redid the calling of the reads with MiXCR, one entry per CDR3 protein. The table shows 830,000 or so distinct CDR3 sequences, with approximately 30% occurring only once. The sequence came from a human donor in good health (CMV status not recorded). Some clones in this sample may be carry-over from other donors' samples. Sequencing was performed on cultured CD8+ T cells from PBMCs, taken from culture after CMV antigen stimulation. V usage is TRBV6-5 and J usage is TRBJ1-1; no firm D call. CDR3: CASSYTLALNTEAFF. As DNA, the CDR3 is TGTGCCAGCAGTTACACCCTGGCGTTGAACACTGAAGCTTTCTTT.